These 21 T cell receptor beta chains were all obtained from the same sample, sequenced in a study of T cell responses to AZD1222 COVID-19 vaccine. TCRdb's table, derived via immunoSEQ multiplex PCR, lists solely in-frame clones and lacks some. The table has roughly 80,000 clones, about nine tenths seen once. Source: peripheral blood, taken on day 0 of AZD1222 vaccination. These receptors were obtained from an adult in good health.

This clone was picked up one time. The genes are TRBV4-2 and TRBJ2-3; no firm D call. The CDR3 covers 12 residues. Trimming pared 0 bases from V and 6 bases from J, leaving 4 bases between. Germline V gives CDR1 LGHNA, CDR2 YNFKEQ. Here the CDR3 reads CASSQEDDTQYF. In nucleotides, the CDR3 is TGTGCCAGCAGCCAAGAAGATGATACGCAGTATTTT.

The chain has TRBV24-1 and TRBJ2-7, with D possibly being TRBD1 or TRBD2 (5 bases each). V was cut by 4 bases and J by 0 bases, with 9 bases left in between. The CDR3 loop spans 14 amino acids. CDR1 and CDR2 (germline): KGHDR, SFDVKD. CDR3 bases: TGTGCCACCAGTGACTCTGGGGGCTCCTACGAGCAGTACTTC. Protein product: CATSDSGGSYEQYF.

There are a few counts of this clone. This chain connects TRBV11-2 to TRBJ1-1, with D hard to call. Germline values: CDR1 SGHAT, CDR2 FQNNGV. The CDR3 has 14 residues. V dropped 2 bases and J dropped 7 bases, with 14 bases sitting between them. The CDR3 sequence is CASSLLARTIEAFF. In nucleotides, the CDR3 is TGTGCCAGCAGCTTACTGGCCCGAACCATTGAAGCTTTCTTT.

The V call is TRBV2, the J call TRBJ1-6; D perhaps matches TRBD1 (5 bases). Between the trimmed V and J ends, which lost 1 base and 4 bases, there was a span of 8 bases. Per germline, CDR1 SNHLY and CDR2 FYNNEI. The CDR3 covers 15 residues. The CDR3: CASSEEGRYNSPLHF. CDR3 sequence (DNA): TGTGCCAGCAGTGAAGAGGGACGATATAATTCACCCCTCCACTTT.

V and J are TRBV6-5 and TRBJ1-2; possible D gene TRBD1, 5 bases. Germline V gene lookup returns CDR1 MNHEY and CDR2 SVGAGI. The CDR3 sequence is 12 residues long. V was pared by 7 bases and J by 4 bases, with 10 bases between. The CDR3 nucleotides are TGTGCCAGCACCAACGGGGGCTATGGCTACACCTTC. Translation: CASTNGGYGYTF.

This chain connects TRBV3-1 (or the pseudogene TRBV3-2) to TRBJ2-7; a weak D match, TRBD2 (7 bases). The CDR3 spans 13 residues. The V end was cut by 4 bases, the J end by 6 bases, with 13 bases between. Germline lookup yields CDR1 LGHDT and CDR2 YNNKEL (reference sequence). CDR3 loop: CASSRDRGAEQYF. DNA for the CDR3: TGTGCCAGCAGCCGGGACCGGGGGGCCGAGCAGTACTTC.

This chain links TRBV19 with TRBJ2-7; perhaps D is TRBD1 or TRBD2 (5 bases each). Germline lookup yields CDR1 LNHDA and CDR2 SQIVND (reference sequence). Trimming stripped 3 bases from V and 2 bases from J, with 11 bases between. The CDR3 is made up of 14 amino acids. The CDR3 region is CASSMRDGAYEQYF. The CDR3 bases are TGTGCCAGTAGTATGAGGGACGGAGCCTACGAGCAGTACTTC. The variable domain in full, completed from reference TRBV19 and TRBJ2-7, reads DGGITQSPKYLFRKEGQNVTLSCEQNLNHDAMYWYRQDPGQGLRLIYYSQIVNDFQKGDIAEGYSVSREKKESFPLTVTSAQKNPTAFYLCASSMRDGAYEQYFGPGTRLTVT.

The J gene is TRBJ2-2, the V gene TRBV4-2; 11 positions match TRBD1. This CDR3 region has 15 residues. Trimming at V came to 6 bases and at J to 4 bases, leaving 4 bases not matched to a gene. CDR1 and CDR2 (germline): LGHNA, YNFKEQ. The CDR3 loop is CASSGDRGSTGELFF. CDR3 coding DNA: TGTGCCAGCAGTGGGGACAGGGGGAGCACCGGGGAGCTGTTTTTT.

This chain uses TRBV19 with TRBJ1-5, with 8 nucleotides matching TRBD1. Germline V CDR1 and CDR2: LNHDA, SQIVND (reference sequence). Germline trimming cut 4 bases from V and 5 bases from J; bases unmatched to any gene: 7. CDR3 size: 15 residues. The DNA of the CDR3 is TGTGCCAGTAGTAGGACAGGGAGAGGCCATCAGCCCCAGCATTTT. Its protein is CASSRTGRGHQPQHF.

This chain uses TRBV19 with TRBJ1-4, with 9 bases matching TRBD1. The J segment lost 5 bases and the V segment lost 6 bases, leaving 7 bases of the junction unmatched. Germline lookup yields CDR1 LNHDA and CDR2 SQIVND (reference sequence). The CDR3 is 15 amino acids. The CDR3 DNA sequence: TGTGCCAGTAGCGCTACAGGGGGCGGGAATGAAAAACTGTTTTTT. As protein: CASSATGGGNEKLFF.

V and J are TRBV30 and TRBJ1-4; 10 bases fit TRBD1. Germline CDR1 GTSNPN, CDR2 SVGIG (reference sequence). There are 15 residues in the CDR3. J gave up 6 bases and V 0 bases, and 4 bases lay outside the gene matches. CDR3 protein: CAWSVLGTGDEKLFF. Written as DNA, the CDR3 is TGTGCCTGGAGTGTACTCGGGACAGGGGATGAAAAACTGTTTTTT.

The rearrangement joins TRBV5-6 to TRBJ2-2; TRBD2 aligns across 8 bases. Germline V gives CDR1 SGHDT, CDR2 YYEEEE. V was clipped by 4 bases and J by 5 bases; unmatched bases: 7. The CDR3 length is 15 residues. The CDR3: CASSRAGVETGELFF. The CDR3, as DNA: TGTGCCAGCAGCCGAGCGGGAGTAGAGACCGGGGAGCTGTTTTTT.

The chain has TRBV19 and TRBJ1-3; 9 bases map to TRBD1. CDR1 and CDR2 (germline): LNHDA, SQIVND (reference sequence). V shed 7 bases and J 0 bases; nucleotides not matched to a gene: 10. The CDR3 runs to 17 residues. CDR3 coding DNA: TGTGCCAGTACCCCATACGGGACAGGGCTCTCTGGAAACACCATATATTTT. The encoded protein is CASTPYGTGLSGNTIYF. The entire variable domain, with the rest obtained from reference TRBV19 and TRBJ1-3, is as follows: DGGITQSPKYLFRKEGQNVTLSCEQNLNHDAMYWYRQDPGQGLRLIYYSQIVNDFQKGDIAEGYSVSREKKESFPLTVTSAQKNPTAFYLCASTPYGTGLSGNTIYFGEGSWLTVV.

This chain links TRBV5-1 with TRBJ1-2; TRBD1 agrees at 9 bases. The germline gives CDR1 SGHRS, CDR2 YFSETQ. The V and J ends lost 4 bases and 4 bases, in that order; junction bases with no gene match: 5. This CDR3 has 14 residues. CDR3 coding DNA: TGCGCCAGCAGCCCGGGACAGGGCCTCTATGGCTACACCTTC. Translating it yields CASSPGQGLYGYTF.

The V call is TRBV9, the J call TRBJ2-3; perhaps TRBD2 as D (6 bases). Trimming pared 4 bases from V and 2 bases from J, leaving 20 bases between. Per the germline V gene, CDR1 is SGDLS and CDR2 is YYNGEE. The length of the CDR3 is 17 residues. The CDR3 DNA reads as TGTGCCAGCAGCACCCCCCGGAGGGACCAAAACACAGATACGCAGTATTTT. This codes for CASSTPRRDQNTDTQYF.

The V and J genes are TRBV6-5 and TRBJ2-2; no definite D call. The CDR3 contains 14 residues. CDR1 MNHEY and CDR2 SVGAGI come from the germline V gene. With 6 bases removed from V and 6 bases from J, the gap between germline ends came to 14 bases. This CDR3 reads CASRFSSGSGELFF. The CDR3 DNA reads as TGTGCCAGCAGATTCTCGTCGGGCTCCGGGGAGCTGTTTTTT.

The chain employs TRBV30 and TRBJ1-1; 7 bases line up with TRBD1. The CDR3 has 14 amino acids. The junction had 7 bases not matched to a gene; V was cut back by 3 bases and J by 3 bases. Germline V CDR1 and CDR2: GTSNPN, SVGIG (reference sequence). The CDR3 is CAWRPVGGYTEAFF. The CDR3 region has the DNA TGTGCCTGGAGACCGGTAGGGGGCTACACTGAAGCTTTCTTT.

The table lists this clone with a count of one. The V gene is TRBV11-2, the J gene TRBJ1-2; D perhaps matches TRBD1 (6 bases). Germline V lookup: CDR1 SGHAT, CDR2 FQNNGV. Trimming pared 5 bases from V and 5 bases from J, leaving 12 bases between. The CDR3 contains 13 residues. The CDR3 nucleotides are TGTGCCAGCAGCCGGACAGAGGATTATGGCTACACCTTC. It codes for CASSRTEDYGYTF.

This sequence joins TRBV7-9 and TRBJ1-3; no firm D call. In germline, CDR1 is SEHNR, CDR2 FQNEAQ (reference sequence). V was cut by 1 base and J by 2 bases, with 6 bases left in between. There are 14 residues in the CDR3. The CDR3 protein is CASSLGVAGNTIYF. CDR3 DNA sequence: TGTGCCAGCAGCTTAGGTGTCGCTGGAAACACCATATATTTT.

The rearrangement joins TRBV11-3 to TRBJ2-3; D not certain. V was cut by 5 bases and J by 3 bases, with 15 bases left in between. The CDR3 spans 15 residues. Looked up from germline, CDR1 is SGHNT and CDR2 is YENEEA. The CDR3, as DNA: TGTGCCAGCAGCGTAGCAACGATGGCAACAGATACGCAGTATTTT. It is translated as CASSVATMATDTQYF.

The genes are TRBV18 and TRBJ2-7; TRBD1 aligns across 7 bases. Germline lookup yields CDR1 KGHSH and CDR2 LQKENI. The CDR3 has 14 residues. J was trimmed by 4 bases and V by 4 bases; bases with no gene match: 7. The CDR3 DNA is TGTGCCAGCTCACGGCGATCAGGGGGTTACGAGCAGTACTTC. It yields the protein CASSRRSGGYEQYF.